These 25 T cell receptor beta chains originate from one sample sequenced in a study of blood T cells in healthy people across ages. A second about 7 to 12 cycle PCR used barcoded and J-beta primers. TCRdb recomputed calls from the 5' RACE reads with MiXCR, one row per CDR3 protein. The sample gives about 2 million distinct CDR3 sequences, about 50% of which show up once; about 2.1% is in the top ten. The specimen was blood. These receptors were obtained from a woman aged 40 to 55 in good health.

Concerning this clonotype itself: The junction and the germline gene differ at one end; a read error may be behind it. The chain carries TRBV27 and TRBJ1-2, with D perhaps matching TRBD1 (6 bases). The CDR3 totals 17 residues. Per the germline V gene, CDR1 is MNHEY and CDR2 is SMNVEV (reference sequence). CDR3 sequence: CASGGGTKYQFRYDYTF. Written as DNA, the CDR3 is TGTGCCAGCGGGGGGGGCACCAAATACCAGTTCCGCTATGACTACACCTTC.

As for this clonotype: This may be a read error: a much more frequent sequence differs by one nucleotide. This sequence joins TRBV29-1 and TRBJ2-1; no reliable D call. The V gene's germline CDR1 is SQVTM and CDR2 ANQGSEA. The CDR3 is made up of 11 amino acids. The ends were cut back, 7 bases at V and 4 bases at J, with 8 bases in the middle. The CDR3 nucleotides are TGCAGCGGTGTCCAGTACAATGAGCAGTTCTTC. It yields the protein CSGVQYNEQFF.

The chain is built from TRBV9 and TRBJ1-2, with 7 bases aligning to TRBD1. V trimming: 4 bases; J trimming: 5 bases; junction bases outside the gene matches: 5. Germline CDR1 is SGDLS and CDR2 is YYNGEE. The length of the CDR3 is 13 residues. The CDR3 bases are TGTGCCAGCAGCCCCCAGGGACAGTATGGCTACACCTTC. It codes for CASSPQGQYGYTF.

The rearrangement uses TRBV6-5 and TRBJ2-5; tentatively, D is TRBD2 (5 bases). This CDR3 contains 13 residues. V was pared by 5 bases and J by 6 bases, with 13 bases between. The germline V gene has CDR1 MNHEY and CDR2 SVGAGI. CDR3 in amino acids: CASSDRTSKTQYF. The CDR3 coding sequence is TGTGCCAGCAGTGACCGGACTTCTAAGACCCAGTACTTC.

The rearrangement links TRBV12-5 to TRBJ2-1; D is uncertain. The assigned J gene may be wrong: the sequence end matches TRBJ2-7 better. Looked up from germline, CDR1 is LGHNT and CDR2 is FRNRAP. This CDR3 is built from 14 residues. CDR3 region: CASGQDGSYNEQYF. The DNA for the CDR3 is TGTGCTAGTGGCCAAGACGGGTCCTACAATGAGCAGTACTTC.

This clonotype was recorded a few times. The J gene is TRBJ2-4, the V gene TRBV2; 10 bases line up with TRBD2. The V gene end was trimmed by 6 bases and the J gene end by 13 bases; junction bases not matched to a gene: 15. Germline-derived CDR1 and CDR2 are SNHLY and FYNNEI. CDR3 size: 15 residues. CDR3 in amino acids: CASSVQGGAGGPQYF. CDR3 coding DNA: TGTGCCAGCAGCGTACAGGGAGGAGCGGGGGGGCCCCAGTACTTC.

The chain recombines TRBV7-9 with TRBJ2-6; unclear D gene. V was clipped by 4 bases and J by 2 bases, with 6 bases between them. The CDR3 covers 14 residues. Germline CDR1 reads SEHNR; CDR2 reads FQNEAQ (reference sequence). The CDR3 DNA follows: TGTGCCAGCAGCTGTCAGCCTGGGGCCAACGTCCTGACTTTC. It codes for CASSCQPGANVLTF.

CDR3 amino acids: CASSQTPPANEQFF. CDR3 DNA sequence: TGTGCCAGCAGCCAGACACCCCCGGCCAATGAGCAGTTCTTC. The gene calls are TRBV5-6 and TRBJ2-1; D gene ambiguous. This CDR3 is built from 14 residues. The germline V gene has CDR1 SGHDT and CDR2 YYEEEE. V lost 4 bases and J 6 bases, leaving 14 bases between the germline ends. Drawing the rest from reference TRBV5-6 and TRBJ2-1, the complete variable domain is DAGVTQSPTHLIKTRGQQVTLRCSPKSGHDTVSWYQQALGQGPQFIFQYYEEEERQRGNFPDRFSGHQFPNYSSELNVNALLLGDSALYLCASSQTPPANEQFFGPGTRLTVL.

This chain joins TRBV3-1 and TRBJ1-5, with TRBD1 as a possible D gene (5 bases). With 2 bases removed from V and 6 bases from J, the gap between germline ends came to 14 bases. This CDR3 has 15 amino acids. The germline gives CDR1 LGHDT, CDR2 YNNKEL (reference sequence). As DNA, the CDR3 is TGTGCCAGCAGCCAATACCGGGACTTTTCTCAGCCCCAGCATTTT. Its translation is CASSQYRDFSQPQHF.

This clonotype was counted between two and nine times. CDR3 DNA: TGTGCCAGCAGTTTATTCTACCACAGATCTAACTATGGCTACACCTTC. Translated: CASSLFYHRSNYGYTF. This chain links TRBV27 with TRBJ1-2; D is ambiguous. Trimming stripped 1 base from V and 0 bases from J, with 12 bases between. This CDR3 has 16 residues. Germline CDR1 is MNHEY and CDR2 is SMNVEV (reference sequence).

To note about this clonotype: It may be a read error: a sequence one base away is much more abundant. The V gene is TRBV3-1, the J gene TRBJ2-3; TRBD2 matches 10 bases. V lost 7 bases to trimming and J lost 2 bases; unmatched junction nucleotides: 3. This CDR3 contains 14 residues. Germline V gene sequence: CDR1 LGHDT, CDR2 YNNKEL (reference sequence). CDR3 sequence reads: CASTLAGATDTQYF. The CDR3 DNA follows: TGTGCCAGCACCCTAGCGGGGGCCACAGATACGCAGTATTTT.

This chain links TRBV6-1 with TRBJ1-6, with D unresolved. V shed 4 bases and J shed 7 bases, with 11 bases lying between them. This CDR3 has 14 residues. Germline CDR1 is MNHNS and CDR2 is SASEGT. The CDR3 reads CASSGAYANSPLHF. The CDR3 DNA follows: TGTGCCAGCAGTGGAGCATATGCCAATTCACCCCTCCACTTT.

The chain recombines TRBV2 with TRBJ2-1; no definite D call. Trimming removed 2 bases at V and 4 bases at J, with 15 bases between. The CDR3 is 16 residues long. Germline V CDR1 and CDR2: SNHLY, FYNNEI. The CDR3 spells CASSENSGAGYNEQFF. The CDR3, as DNA: TGTGCCAGCAGTGAAAATTCAGGAGCCGGTTACAATGAGCAGTTCTTC.

J is TRBJ2-4 and V is TRBV4-1, with TRBD2 matching 11 bases. The DNA matches TRBJ2-7 better at its end, which makes the J call doubtful. Looked up from germline, CDR1 is MGHRA and CDR2 is YSYEKL. This CDR3 has 15 residues. The CDR3 loop reads CASSHTSGSAYEQYF. DNA for the CDR3: TGCGCCAGCAGCCACACTAGCGGGAGTGCTTACGAGCAGTACTTC.

The chain links TRBV7-2 to TRBJ1-2; D possibly corresponds to TRBD1 (5 bases). This CDR3 contains 15 residues. Deletions cut 1 base from V and 10 bases from J, with 19 bases between. CDR1 is SGHTA and CDR2 is FQGNSA in the germline V gene. The chain's CDR3 is CASSLDANRGSLYTF. CDR3 DNA: TGTGCCAGCAGCTTAGACGCCAATCGGGGGTCCCTCTACACCTTC.

The table lists this clonotype with a few counts. V usage is TRBV5-1 and J usage is TRBJ2-1; D unclear. This CDR3 has 14 residues. Germline V gene lookup returns CDR1 SGHRS and CDR2 YFSETQ. The V end lost 2 bases, the J end lost 1 base, and 7 bases lay between the germline ends. This CDR3 is CASSLSTSYNEQFF. The CDR3, as DNA: TGCGCCAGCAGCTTAAGTACTTCCTACAATGAGCAGTTCTTC.

The rearrangement links TRBV28 to TRBJ1-1; D remains unclear. V was shortened by 2 bases and J by 4 bases, with 11 bases between the two germline ends. Germline values: CDR1 MDHEN, CDR2 SYDVKM. The CDR3 covers 14 residues. The CDR3 spells CASSLGGISTEAFF. CDR3 nucleotide sequence: TGTGCCAGCAGTTTAGGAGGGATCTCCACTGAAGCTTTCTTT.

This chain links TRBV5-1 with TRBJ2-1; 7 positions match TRBD1. This CDR3 has 15 amino acids. V was pared by 4 bases and J by 0 bases, with 4 bases of the junction left unmatched. Germline CDR1 SGHRS, CDR2 YFSETQ. The CDR3 DNA sequence: TGCGCCAGCAGCGAAACAGGGGTCTCCTACAATGAGCAGTTCTTC. Residues: CASSETGVSYNEQFF.

The chain carries TRBV6-2 or TRBV6-3 and TRBJ2-1; no reliable D call. The CDR3 length is 14 residues. Trimming cost V 6 bases and J 7 bases, with 16 bases left between them. Germline loops: CDR1 MNHEY, CDR2 SVGEGT. CDR3 DNA sequence: TGTGCCAGCAGAGGTGGGGTAATCGATAATGAGCAGTTCTTC. This encodes CASRGGVIDNEQFF.

The chain links TRBV29-1 to TRBJ2-1; 9 nucleotides match TRBD2. V gave up 5 bases and J gave up 3 bases; unmatched junction bases: 11. The germline gives CDR1 SQVTM, CDR2 ANQGSEA. CDR3 size: 16 residues. In nucleotides, the CDR3 is TGCAGCGTTAAACGGAGGGCTAGCGGGGTCTACAATGAGCAGTTCTTC. Its protein product is CSVKRRASGVYNEQFF.

V and J are TRBV6-2 or TRBV6-3 and TRBJ1-2; maybe TRBD1 (5 bases). Germline assignment: CDR1 MNHEY and CDR2 SVGEGT. The CDR3 consists of 15 residues. V was pared by 5 bases and J by 4 bases, with 17 bases between. In nucleotides, the CDR3 is TGTGCCAGCAGTCCAACCTTAGGGGAAGGCTATGGCTACACCTTC. Encoded protein: CASSPTLGEGYGYTF.

In regard to this clonotype: This may come from a read error, since a much larger clone is one base off. This chain connects TRBV25-1 to TRBJ2-7, with D possibly matching TRBD1 (6 bases). The CDR3 has 14 amino acids. CDR1 MGHDK and CDR2 SYGVNS come from the germline V gene. CDR3 sequence (DNA): TGTGCCGGCAGTGCCACGGACAGCTCCTACGAGCAGTACTTC. Protein: CAGSATDSSYEQYF.

V gene TRBV7-2 combines with J gene TRBJ2-5; 12 positions match TRBD2. Germline assignment: CDR1 SGHTA and CDR2 FQGNSA. The V segment lost 2 bases and the J segment 2 bases; nucleotides outside the gene matches: 6. The CDR3 sequence is 17 residues long. The CDR3 sequence: CASSLRRTSGAQETQYF. CDR3 sequence (DNA): TGTGCCAGCAGCTTAAGAAGGACTAGCGGGGCACAAGAGACCCAGTACTTC. Variable domain in full (rest from reference TRBV7-2 and TRBJ2-5): GAGVSQSPSNKVTEKGKDVELRCDPISGHTALYWYRQSLGQGLEFLIYFQGNSAPDKSGLPSDRFSAERTGGSVSTLTIQRTQQEDSAVYLCASSLRRTSGAQETQYFGPGTRLLVL.

This chain uses TRBV9 with TRBJ2-3; unclear D gene. CDR1 and CDR2 (germline): SGDLS, YYNGEE. V shed 2 bases and J shed 3 bases, with 16 bases lying between them. The CDR3 spans 16 residues. CDR3 residues: CASSVGVAVRTDTQYF. The CDR3 DNA follows: TGTGCCAGCAGCGTCGGAGTAGCAGTCCGTACAGATACGCAGTATTTT.

This rearrangement joins TRBV7-2 to TRBJ2-5; perhaps TRBD2 as D (6 bases). The CDR3 is 15 residues long. Germline CDR1 reads SGHTA; CDR2 reads FQGNSA. V shed 3 bases and J shed 7 bases, with 18 bases lying between them. CDR3: CASSFQGEASATQYF. CDR3 nucleotide sequence: TGTGCCAGCAGCTTTCAGGGTGAGGCTAGCGCGACCCAGTACTTC.